The 19 T cell receptor beta chains listed next were all sequenced from one sample in a study of control samples from healthy donors and cancer patients. The table came from immunoSEQ multiplex PCR; TCRdb's copy has only in-frame clones and leaves some out. The table includes 65,000 to 90,000 clones, more than 70% detected once. Specimen: blood. The source is a man aged 45-65 years in good health.

The J gene is TRBJ2-1, the V gene TRBV4-3; 8 positions agree with TRBD1. Germline V CDR1 and CDR2: LGHNA, YSLEER. V gave up 1 base and J gave up 7 bases; unmatched junction bases: 3. The CDR3 is 14 residues long. The CDR3 sequence: CASSQAGTGNEQFF. The DNA for the CDR3 is TGCGCCAGCAGCCAAGCGGGGACAGGAAATGAGCAGTTCTTC.

The chain carries TRBV7-8 and TRBJ1-2, with a weak D call TRBD1 (6 bases). The CDR3 contains 17 residues. Trimming took off 1 base at V and 1 base at J, with 16 bases between the two ends. The germline CDR1 and CDR2 sequences are SGHVS and FQNEAQ. The CDR3 DNA follows: TGTGCCAGCAGCTTAGAACAAGCGGACAGCTTTAACTATGGCTACACCTTC. Protein product: CASSLEQADSFNYGYTF.

J is TRBJ1-1 and V is TRBV29-1, with a possible D match to TRBD1 (5 bases). Looked up from germline, CDR1 is SQVTM and CDR2 is ANQGSEA. CDR3 length: 12 amino acids. Trimming cost V 3 bases and J 1 base, with 6 bases left between them. DNA for the CDR3: TGCAGCGTTGAGAGGGGGAACACTGAAGCTTTCTTT. It translates to CSVERGNTEAFF.

This clone turned up a few times. J is TRBJ1-1 and V is TRBV28, with unresolved D. CDR3 size: 11 residues. Trimming took 3 bases from V and 8 from J, leaving 7 bases between them. CDR1 is MDHEN and CDR2 is SYDVKM in the germline V gene. CDR3: CASSLGWEAFF. CDR3 DNA sequence: TGTGCCAGCAGTTTGGGGTGGGAAGCTTTCTTT.

V usage is TRBV6-2 or TRBV6-3 and J usage is TRBJ2-3; D remains unclear. The CDR3 totals 14 residues. The V gene's germline CDR1 is MNHEY and CDR2 SVGEGT. Trimming pared 0 bases from V and 2 bases from J, leaving 6 bases between. CDR3 sequence reads: CASSYSYYTDTQYF. CDR3 nucleotide sequence: TGTGCCAGCAGTTACTCGTACTACACAGATACGCAGTATTTT.

CDR3 sequence (DNA): TGTGCCAGTAGTATAGTCAGGGGCACAGATACGCAGTATTTT. As protein: CASSIVRGTDTQYF. This chain joins TRBV19 and TRBJ2-3; TRBD1 is a possible D gene (5 bases). The germline V and J ends were trimmed by 1 base and 1 base, with 6 bases remaining between them. Germline V gene lookup returns CDR1 LNHDA and CDR2 SQIVND (reference sequence). The CDR3 has 14 residues.

A single count supports this clone. The rearrangement uses TRBV3-1 (or the pseudogene TRBV3-2) and TRBJ1-2; D unresolved. The V gene's germline CDR1 is LGHDT and CDR2 YNNKEL (reference sequence). The CDR3 consists of 15 residues. With 2 bases removed from V and 0 bases from J, the gap between germline ends came to 10 bases. The CDR3 protein is CASSQRGQANYGYTF. CDR3 nucleotides: TGTGCCAGCAGCCAACGGGGTCAGGCTAACTATGGCTACACCTTC.

The chain has TRBV19 and TRBJ1-5, with D possibly TRBD1 on 5 matching bases. Germline V lookup: CDR1 LNHDA, CDR2 SQIVND (reference sequence). The V end was cut by 7 bases, the J end by 3 bases, with 13 bases between. CDR3 length: 14 amino acids. This chain's CDR3 is CASTQGPFNQPQHF. The CDR3, as DNA: TGTGCCAGTACCCAGGGACCTTTCAATCAGCCCCAGCATTTT.

This sequence joins TRBV11-2 and TRBJ2-1; D possibly corresponds to TRBD1 (6 bases). There are 13 residues in the CDR3. From germline, CDR1 is SGHAT and CDR2 FQNNGV. Trimming shortened V by 4 bases and J by 6 bases, and 10 bases separated the two germline ends. In nucleotides, the CDR3 is TGTGCCAGCAGCTCGACAGGCTCCAATGAGCAGTTCTTC. It specifies CASSSTGSNEQFF.

J is TRBJ2-7 and V is TRBV5-1; 11 positions agree with TRBD1. J lost 7 bases, V lost 4 bases, and 7 bases had no gene match. Germline V gives CDR1 SGHRS, CDR2 YFSETQ. This CDR3 region has 14 residues. The DNA of the CDR3 is TGCGCCAGCAGCCTTGGGACAGGGGGTAGGGAGCAGTACGTC. Its protein product is CASSLGTGGREQYV.

The chain employs TRBV4-3 and TRBJ2-7, with D perhaps TRBD1 (8 bases). Trimming removed 0 bases from V and 2 bases from J, with 11 bases in between. The germline V gene has CDR1 LGHNA and CDR2 YSLEER. This CDR3 has 15 residues. DNA for the CDR3: TGCGCCAGCAGCCAAGACACAGGGGGGGCCTACGAGCAGTACTTC. Its translation: CASSQDTGGAYEQYF.

The chain recombines TRBV4-3 with TRBJ2-2; 7 bases agree with TRBD2. CDR1 LGHNA and CDR2 YSLEER come from the germline V gene. V was pared by 0 bases and J by 5 bases, with 18 bases of the junction left unmatched. The CDR3 loop spans 20 amino acids. The CDR3 DNA follows: TGCGCCAGCAGCCAAGAACCCCCATTGGCGGGAGAAATGGTAACCGGGGAGCTGTTTTTT. Translation: CASSQEPPLAGEMVTGELFF.

This chain links TRBV7-6 with TRBJ2-5; D is undetermined. The CDR3 sequence is 15 residues long. Germline CDR1 is SGHVS and CDR2 is FNYEAQ. V was pared by 0 bases and J by 2 bases, with 10 bases between. CDR3 sequence reads: CASSLAPGYQETQYF. As DNA, the CDR3 is TGTGCCAGCAGCTTAGCCCCGGGCTATCAAGAGACCCAGTACTTC.

The rearrangement links TRBV4-3 to TRBJ2-3; 9 bases are a match to TRBD1. Trimming took 0 bases from V and 4 from J; bases not matched to a gene: 5. The germline CDR1 and CDR2 sequences are LGHNA and YSLEER. This CDR3 has 16 amino acids. The CDR3 sequence: CASSQDMGTGSDTQYF. CDR3 bases: TGCGCCAGCAGCCAAGATATGGGGACAGGGTCAGATACGCAGTATTTT.

The rearrangement links TRBV3-1 (or the pseudogene TRBV3-2) to TRBJ2-7, with TRBD1 matching 7 bases. Germline CDR1 is LGHDT and CDR2 is YNNKEL (reference sequence). Trimming took 4 bases from V and 3 from J; bases not matched to a gene: 6. This CDR3 comprises 14 residues. The CDR3 DNA sequence: TGTGCCAGCAGCCGGACAGGTTCGGACTACGAGCAGTACTTC. Its protein product is CASSRTGSDYEQYF.

The sample holds a few counts of this clone. V gene TRBV29-1 combines with J gene TRBJ1-1; 7 bases map to TRBD1. Germline V lookup: CDR1 SQVTM, CDR2 ANQGSEA. The CDR3 consists of 13 residues. V dropped 5 bases and J dropped 4; count of bases not matched to a gene: 7. CDR3 sequence (DNA): TGCAGCGTTCGACAGGGAGGAAGCACTGAAGCTTTCTTT. Amino acids: CSVRQGGSTEAFF.

The J gene is TRBJ2-1, the V gene TRBV5-1; D not certain. V lost 5 bases and J 5 bases, leaving 11 bases between the germline ends. This CDR3 region has 13 residues. Germline loops: CDR1 SGHRS, CDR2 YFSETQ. The CDR3 here is CASRDGTNNEQFF. The CDR3 DNA sequence: TGCGCCAGCAGGGACGGAACTAACAATGAGCAGTTCTTC.

The rearrangement joins TRBV7-2 to TRBJ2-1; no firm D call. Looked up from germline, CDR1 is SGHTA and CDR2 is FQGNSA. The length of the CDR3 is 11 residues. V lost 3 bases to trimming and J lost 10 bases, with 7 bases between them. CDR3 DNA sequence: TGTGCCAGCAGCTTCTACTACGAGCAGTTCTTC. This codes for CASSFYYEQFF.

The rearrangement links TRBV5-6 to TRBJ1-5; no definite D call. The V end lost 5 bases, the J end lost 2 bases, and 17 bases lay between the germline ends. Looked up from germline, CDR1 is SGHDT and CDR2 is YYEEEE. CDR3 length equals 16 residues. CDR3: CASSSSSHSGNQPQHF. The CDR3 DNA sequence: TGTGCCAGCAGTTCCTCGTCCCATAGCGGCAATCAGCCCCAGCATTTT.